This section outlines one TCR beta chain sequence together with its context. This entry comes from a study of cytomegalovirus exposure and HLA in healthy donors. Trimming removed 0 bases at V and 1 base at J, with 9 bases between. The CDR3 sequence is 15 residues long. CDR1 SGHRS and CDR2 YFSETQ come from the germline V gene. The PCR used 60 Vbeta and 13 Jbeta primers. Only in-frame clones appear in the TCRdb table, and some are missing; sequencing was by immunoSEQ multiplex PCR. The table shows roughly 190,000 clones, with around 78% occurring only once. V and J are TRBV5-1 and TRBJ2-3; D perhaps matches TRBD1 (6 bases). The sequencing input was PBMCs. The receptor was isolated from a woman aged 25-40 years in good health and CMV-seropositive. CDR3: CASSLVNRGTDTQYF. CDR3 DNA sequence: TGCGCCAGCAGCTTGGTTAACAGGGGCACAGATACGCAGTATTTT. The entire variable domain, with the rest obtained from reference TRBV5-1 and TRBJ2-3, is as follows: KAGVTQTPRYLIKTRGQQVTLSCSPISGHRSVSWYQQTPGQGLQFLFEYFSETQRNKGNFPGRFSGRQFSNSRSEMNVSTLELGDSALYLCASSLVNRGTDTQYFGPGTRLTVL.